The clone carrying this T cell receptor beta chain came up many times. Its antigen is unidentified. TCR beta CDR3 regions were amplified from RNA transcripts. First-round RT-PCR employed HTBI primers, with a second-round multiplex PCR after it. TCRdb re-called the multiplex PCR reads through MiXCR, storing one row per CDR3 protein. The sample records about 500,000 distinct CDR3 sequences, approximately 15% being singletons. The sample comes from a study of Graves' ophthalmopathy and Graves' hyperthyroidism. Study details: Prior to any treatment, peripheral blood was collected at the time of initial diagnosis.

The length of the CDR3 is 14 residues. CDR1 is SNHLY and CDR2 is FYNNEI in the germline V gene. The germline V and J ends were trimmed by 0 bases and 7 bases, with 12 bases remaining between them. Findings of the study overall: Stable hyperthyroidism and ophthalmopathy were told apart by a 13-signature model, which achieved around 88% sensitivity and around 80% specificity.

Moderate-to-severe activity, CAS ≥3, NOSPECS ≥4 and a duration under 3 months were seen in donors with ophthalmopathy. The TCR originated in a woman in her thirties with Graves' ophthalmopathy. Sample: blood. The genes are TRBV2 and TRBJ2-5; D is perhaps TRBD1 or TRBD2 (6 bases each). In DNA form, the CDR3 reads TGTGCCAGCAGTGAAGCTCGGGGGCCCGTGACCCAGTACTTC. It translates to CASSEARGPVTQYF.